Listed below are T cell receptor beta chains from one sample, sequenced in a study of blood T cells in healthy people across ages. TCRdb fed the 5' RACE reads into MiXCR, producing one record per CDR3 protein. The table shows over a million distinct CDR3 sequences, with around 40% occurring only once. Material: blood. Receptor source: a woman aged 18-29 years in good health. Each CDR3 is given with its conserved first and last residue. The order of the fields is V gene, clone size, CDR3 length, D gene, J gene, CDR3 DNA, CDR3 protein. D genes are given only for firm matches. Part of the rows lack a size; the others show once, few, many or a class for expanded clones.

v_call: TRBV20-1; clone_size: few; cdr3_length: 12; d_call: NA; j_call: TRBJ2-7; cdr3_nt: TGCAGTGGGGCGGACTGGGGCTACGAGCAGTACTTC; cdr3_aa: CSGADWGYEQYF
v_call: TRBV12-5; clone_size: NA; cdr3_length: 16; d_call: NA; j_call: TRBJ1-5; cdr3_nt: TGTGCTAGTGGTTTGGTACTAGGACAGAGCAATCAGCCCCAGCATTTT; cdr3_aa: CASGLVLGQSNQPQHF
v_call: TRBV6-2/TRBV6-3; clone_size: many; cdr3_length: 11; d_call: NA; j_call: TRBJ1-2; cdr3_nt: TGTGCCAGCAGTTACCGGCAGGAGAGCACCTTC; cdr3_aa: CASSYRQESTF
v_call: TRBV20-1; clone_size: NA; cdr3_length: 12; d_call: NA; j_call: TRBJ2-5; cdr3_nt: TGCAGTGCTCCTCTAGGTGAAGAGACCCAGTACTTC; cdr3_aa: CSAPLGEETQYF
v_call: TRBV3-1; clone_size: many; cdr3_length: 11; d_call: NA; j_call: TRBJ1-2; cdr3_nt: TGTGCCAGTACGGGCTATGGTGGCTACACCTTC; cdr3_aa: CASTGYGGYTF
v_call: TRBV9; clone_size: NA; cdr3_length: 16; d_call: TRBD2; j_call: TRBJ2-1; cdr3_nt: TGTGCCAGCAGTACGGCCGGGACTAGATATTACAATGAGCAGTTCTTC; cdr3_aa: CASSTAGTRYYNEQFF
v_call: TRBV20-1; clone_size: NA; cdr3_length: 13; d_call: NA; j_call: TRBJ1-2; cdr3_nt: TGCAGTGCTAGAGATCGGTCAGGGAATGGCTACACCTTC; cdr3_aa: CSARDRSGNGYTF
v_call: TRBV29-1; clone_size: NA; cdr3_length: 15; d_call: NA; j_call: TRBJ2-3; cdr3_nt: TGCAGCGCCTATAGCCCCAGATCTAGCACAGATACGCAGTATTTT; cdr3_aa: CSAYSPRSSTDTQYF
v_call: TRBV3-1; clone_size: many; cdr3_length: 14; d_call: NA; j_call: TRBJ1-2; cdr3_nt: TGTGCCAGCAGCCGAGGGTCGGCAGGATATGGCTACACCTTC; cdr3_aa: CASSRGSAGYGYTF
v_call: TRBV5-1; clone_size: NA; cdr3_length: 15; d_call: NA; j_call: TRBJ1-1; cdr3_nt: TGCGCCAGCAGCTTGAGGTGGGGAACGAACACTGAAGCTTTCTTT; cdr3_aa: CASSLRWGTNTEAFF
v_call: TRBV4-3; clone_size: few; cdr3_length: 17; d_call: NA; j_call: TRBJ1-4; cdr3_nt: TGCGCCAGCAGCCAAGAACGGGTCGGTGCTACTGGTGAAAAACTGTTTTTT; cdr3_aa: CASSQERVGATGEKLFF
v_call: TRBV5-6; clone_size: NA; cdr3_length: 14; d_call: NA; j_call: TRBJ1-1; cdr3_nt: TGTGCCAGCAGCTTGGGGGCGGTAAGCACTGAAGCTTTCTTT; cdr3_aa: CASSLGAVSTEAFF
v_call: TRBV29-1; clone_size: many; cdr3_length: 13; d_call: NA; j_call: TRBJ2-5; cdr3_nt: TGCAGCGTTGGGACAGTTTTTAGGGAGACCCAGTACTTC; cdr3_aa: CSVGTVFRETQYF
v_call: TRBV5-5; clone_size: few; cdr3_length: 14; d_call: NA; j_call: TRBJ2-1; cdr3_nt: TGTGCCAGCAGCTTGGCTGGACCCCACAATGAGCAGTTCTTC; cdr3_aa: CASSLAGPHNEQFF
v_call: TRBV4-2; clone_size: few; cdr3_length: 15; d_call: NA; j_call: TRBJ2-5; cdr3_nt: TGTGCCAGCAGCCAGGCCGGGACACCACAAGAGACCCAGTACTTC; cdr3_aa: CASSQAGTPQETQYF
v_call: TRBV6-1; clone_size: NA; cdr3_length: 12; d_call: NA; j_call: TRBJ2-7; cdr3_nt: TGTGCCAGCACCGGCCCCGATTACGAGCAGTACTTC; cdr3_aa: CASTGPDYEQYF
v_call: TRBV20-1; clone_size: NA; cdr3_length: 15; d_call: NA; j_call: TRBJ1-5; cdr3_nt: TGCAGTGCCCCCAATCCAAGGGGGGCCCCCCCATCCCAGCATTTT; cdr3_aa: CSAPNPRGAPPSQHF
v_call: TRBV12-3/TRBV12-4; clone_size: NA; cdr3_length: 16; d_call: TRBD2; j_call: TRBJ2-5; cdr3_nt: TGTGCCAGCAGTTCCGCGGGACTAGCGGCACAAGAGACCCAGTACTTC; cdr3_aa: CASSSAGLAAQETQYF
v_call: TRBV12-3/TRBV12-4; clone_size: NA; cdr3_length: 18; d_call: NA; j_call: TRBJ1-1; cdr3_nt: TGTGCCAGCAGTTTAGAGGGGGGGTGGGGCAGCCCGAACACTGAAGCTTTCTTT; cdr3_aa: CASSLEGGWGSPNTEAFF
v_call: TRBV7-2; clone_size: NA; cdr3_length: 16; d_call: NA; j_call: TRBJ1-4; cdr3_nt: TGTGCCAGCAGCTTAGCGCGGGGGCATTGGGGTGAAAAACTGTTTTTT; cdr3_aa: CASSLARGHWGEKLFF
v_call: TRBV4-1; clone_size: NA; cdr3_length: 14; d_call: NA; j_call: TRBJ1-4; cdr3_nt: TGCGCCAGCAGCCAATCCGGTCGTAGAATTCGCCTGTTTTTT; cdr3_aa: CASSQSGRRIRLFF
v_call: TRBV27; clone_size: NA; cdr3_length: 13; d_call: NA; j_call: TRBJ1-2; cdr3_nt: TGTGCCAGCAGTTCTGATGCTAACTATGGCTACACCTTC; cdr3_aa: CASSSDANYGYTF
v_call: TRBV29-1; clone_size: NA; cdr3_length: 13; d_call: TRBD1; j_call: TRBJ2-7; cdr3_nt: TGCAGCGTTCAGGACAGGGTGGCGTACGAGCAGTACTTC; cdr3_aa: CSVQDRVAYEQYF
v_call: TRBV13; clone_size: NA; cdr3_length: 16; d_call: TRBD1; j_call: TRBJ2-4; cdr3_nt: TGTGTCAGCAGCTTCCAGGGGGCGACGGCCAAAAACATTCAGTACTTC; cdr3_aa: CVSSFQGATAKNIQYF
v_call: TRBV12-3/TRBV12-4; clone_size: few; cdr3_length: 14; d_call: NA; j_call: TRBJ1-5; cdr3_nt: TGTGCCAGCAGTATCGACGGTAGCAATCAGCCCCAGCATTTT; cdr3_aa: CASSIDGSNQPQHF
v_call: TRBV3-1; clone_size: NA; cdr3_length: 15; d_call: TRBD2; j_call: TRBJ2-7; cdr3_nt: TGTGCCAGCAGCTTGACCGGGACTAGCGATTACGAGCAGTACTTC; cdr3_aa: CASSLTGTSDYEQYF
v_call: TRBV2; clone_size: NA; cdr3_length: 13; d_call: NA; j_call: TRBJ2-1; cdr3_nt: TGTGCCAGCAATGCCTGGGTCGACAATGAGCAGTTCTTC; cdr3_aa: CASNAWVDNEQFF
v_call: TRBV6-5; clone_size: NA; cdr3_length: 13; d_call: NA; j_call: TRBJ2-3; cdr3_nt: TGTGCCAGCAGTTACTCGCGTATAAATACGCAGTATTTT; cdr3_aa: CASSYSRINTQYF
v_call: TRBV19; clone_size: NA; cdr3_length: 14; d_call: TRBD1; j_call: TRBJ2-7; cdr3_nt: TGTGCCAGTAGTATGGGAACAGGGGCCTACGAGCAGTACTTC; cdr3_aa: CASSMGTGAYEQYF
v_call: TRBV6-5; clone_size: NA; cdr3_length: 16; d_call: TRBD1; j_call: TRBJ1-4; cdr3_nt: TGTGCCAGCAGTTACTCGACAGGGGGCTATAGTGAAAAACTGTTTTTT; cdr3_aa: CASSYSTGGYSEKLFF
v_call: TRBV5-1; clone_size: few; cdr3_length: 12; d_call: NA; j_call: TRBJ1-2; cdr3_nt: TGCGCCAGCAGCCAATGGACAGATGGCTACACCTTC; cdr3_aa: CASSQWTDGYTF
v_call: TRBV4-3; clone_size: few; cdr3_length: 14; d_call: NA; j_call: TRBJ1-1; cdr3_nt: TGCGCCAGCAGCCGCAAACAGGGACTTGGGGAAGCTTTCTTT; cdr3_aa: CASSRKQGLGEAFF
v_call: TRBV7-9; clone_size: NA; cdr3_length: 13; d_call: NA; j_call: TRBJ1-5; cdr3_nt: TGTGCCAGCAGCTTCACAGTGGATCAGCCCCAGCATTTT; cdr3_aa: CASSFTVDQPQHF
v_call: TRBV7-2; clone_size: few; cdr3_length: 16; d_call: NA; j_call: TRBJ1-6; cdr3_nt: TGTGCCAGCAGCAGTGAGGGACGGACGTATAATTCACCCCTCCACTTT; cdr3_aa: CASSSEGRTYNSPLHF
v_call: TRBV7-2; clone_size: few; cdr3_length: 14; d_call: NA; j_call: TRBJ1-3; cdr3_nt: TGTGCCAGCAGCTTAGCGGGGGGCGGAAACACCATATATTTT; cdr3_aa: CASSLAGGGNTIYF
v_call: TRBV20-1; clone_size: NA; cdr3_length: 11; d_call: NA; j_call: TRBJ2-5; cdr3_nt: TGCAGTGCTACTCCTCAAGAGACCCAGTACTTC; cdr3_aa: CSATPQETQYF